The 12 T cell receptor beta chains below all came from one sample that was sequenced in a study of cytomegalovirus exposure and HLA in healthy donors. Clones were sequenced by immunoSEQ multiplex PCR, and TCRdb holds only the in-frame ones, with some missing. The table records 200,000 to 250,000 clones, about 88% of them present only once. The sequenced sample consisted of PBMCs. The receptors derive from a man younger than 30 in good health and CMV-seropositive.

This chain links TRBV13 with TRBJ2-7; 10 bases are shared with TRBD2. The trim removed 3 bases at V and 4 bases at J, leaving 3 bases unmatched. This CDR3 comprises 14 residues. CDR1 is PRHDT, CDR2 FYEKMQ, per germline (reference sequence). The CDR3 loop is CASSFSGRLYEQYF. CDR3 DNA sequence: TGTGCCAGCAGCTTTAGCGGGAGGCTATACGAGCAGTACTTC.

The chain links TRBV19 to TRBJ2-5; TRBD1 is a possible D gene (7 bases). The CDR3 is made up of 15 amino acids. Trimming left V 9 bases short and J 2 bases short, with 19 bases between. CDR1 is LNHDA, CDR2 SQIVND, per germline (reference sequence). CDR3 sequence (DNA): TGTGCCAGCGGCGGGGTCTTGGGACAGCAAGAGACCCAGTACTTC. Amino acid sequence: CASGGVLGQQETQYF. The full variable domain, completed using reference TRBV19 and TRBJ2-5, is DGGITQSPKYLFRKEGQNVTLSCEQNLNHDAMYWYRQDPGQGLRLIYYSQIVNDFQKGDIAEGYSVSREKKESFPLTVTSAQKNPTAFYLCASGGVLGQQETQYFGPGTRLLVL.

The chain joins TRBV6-1 to TRBJ1-2, with D unclear. Trimming pared 5 bases from V and 1 base from J, leaving 8 bases between. Germline V gene data show CDR1 as MNHNS and CDR2 as SASEGT. The CDR3 sequence is 13 residues long. The chain's CDR3 is CASSPTYNYGYTF. CDR3 sequence (DNA): TGTGCCAGCAGTCCCACCTATAACTATGGCTACACCTTC.

The J gene is TRBJ1-1, the V gene TRBV4-1; the match to TRBD1 covers 10 bases. Per the germline V gene, CDR1 is MGHRA and CDR2 is YSYEKL. With V trimmed by 0 bases and J by 5 bases, 9 bases remained unmatched. The CDR3 extends over 17 amino acids. CDR3 protein: CASSQDPTGQGFTEAFF. DNA for the CDR3: TGCGCCAGCAGCCAAGATCCGACGGGACAGGGGTTTACTGAAGCTTTCTTT.

The rearrangement links TRBV5-6 to TRBJ2-2, with D possibly TRBD2 on 5 matching bases. This CDR3 is 14 amino acids long. The V gene's germline CDR1 is SGHDT and CDR2 YYEEEE. V lost 4 bases and J lost 4, with 11 bases in between. Here the CDR3 DNA reads TGTGCCAGCAGCGGAGGCTGGACCACCGGGGAGCTGTTTTTT. It specifies CASSGGWTTGELFF.

The rearrangement joins TRBV7-6 to TRBJ1-1, with 7 bases fitting TRBD1. CDR3 size: 16 residues. Germline CDR1 and CDR2: SGHVS and FNYEAQ. The V and J ends lost 2 bases and 1 base, in that order; junction bases with no gene match: 7. For the CDR3, the DNA is TGTGCCAGCAGCTTACTAACAGGGGAGGGGAACACTGAAGCTTTCTTT. Translating gives CASSLLTGEGNTEAFF.

This chain links TRBV30 with TRBJ1-2, with D uncertain. Germline CDR1 is GTSNPN and CDR2 is SVGIG (reference sequence). Trimming stripped 2 bases from V and 3 bases from J, with 13 bases between. The CDR3 covers 14 residues. The CDR3 is CAWSYRRVDYGYTF. The CDR3 region has the DNA TGTGCCTGGAGTTATCGTCGGGTAGACTATGGCTACACCTTC.

The rearrangement joins TRBV5-6 to TRBJ1-3; no reliable D call. Germline V CDR1 and CDR2: SGHDT, YYEEEE. Between the trimmed V and J ends, which lost 2 bases and 4 bases, there was a span of 4 bases. The CDR3 sequence is 12 residues long. In nucleotides, the CDR3 is TGTGCCAGCAGCTTCGTAGGAAACACCATATATTTT. Translation: CASSFVGNTIYF. The full variable domain, completed using reference TRBV5-6 and TRBJ1-3, is DAGVTQSPTHLIKTRGQQVTLRCSPKSGHDTVSWYQQALGQGPQFIFQYYEEEERQRGNFPDRFSGHQFPNYSSELNVNALLLGDSALYLCASSFVGNTIYFGEGSWLTVV.

The CDR3 DNA is TGTGCCAGCAGCCTGACAGGGGGCGGCGGGGAGCTGTTTTTT. Protein product: CASSLTGGGGELFF. V is TRBV7-9 and J is TRBJ2-2; 10 positions match TRBD1. Germline loops: CDR1 SEHNR, CDR2 FQNEAQ (reference sequence). Losses at the gene ends were 5 bases for V and 7 bases for J; bases not matched to a gene: 4. The length of the CDR3 is 14 residues.

This clone was picked up a small number of times. Written as DNA, the CDR3 is TGTGCCAGCAGTCGAAGGGACGATGGCTACACCTTC. Translating gives CASSRRDDGYTF. V gene TRBV2 combines with J gene TRBJ1-2; a weak D match, TRBD1 (5 bases). Germline CDR1 reads SNHLY; CDR2 reads FYNNEI. The V and J ends lost 5 bases and 6 bases respectively, with 10 bases between them. This CDR3 comprises 12 residues.

This clone occurred once. The rearrangement uses TRBV4-1 and TRBJ1-5; weak D call: TRBD1 (5 bases). Germline V CDR1 and CDR2: MGHRA, YSYEKL. Trimming removed 0 bases at V and 3 bases at J, with 9 bases between. CDR3 length: 15 residues. The CDR3 loop reads CASSQDGHTNQPQHF. The CDR3 DNA is TGCGCCAGCAGCCAAGATGGACACACCAATCAGCCCCAGCATTTT.

This rearrangement joins TRBV6-5 to TRBJ2-7; no firm D call. Trimming took off 0 bases at V and 2 bases at J, with 5 bases between the two ends. Germline-derived CDR1 and CDR2 are MNHEY and SVGAGI. This CDR3 region has 13 residues. Here the CDR3 reads CASSYSDAYEQYF. The CDR3 nucleotides are TGTGCCAGCAGTTACTCGGACGCCTACGAGCAGTACTTC.